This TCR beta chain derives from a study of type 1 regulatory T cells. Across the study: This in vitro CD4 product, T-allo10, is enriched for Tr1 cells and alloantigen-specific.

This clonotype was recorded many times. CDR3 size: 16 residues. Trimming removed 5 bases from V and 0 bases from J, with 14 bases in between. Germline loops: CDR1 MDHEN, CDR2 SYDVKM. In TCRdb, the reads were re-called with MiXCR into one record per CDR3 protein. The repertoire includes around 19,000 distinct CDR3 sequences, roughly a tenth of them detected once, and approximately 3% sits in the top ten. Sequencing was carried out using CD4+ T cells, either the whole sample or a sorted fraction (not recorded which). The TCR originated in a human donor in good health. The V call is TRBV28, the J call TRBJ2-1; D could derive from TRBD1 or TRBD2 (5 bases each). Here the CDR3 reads CASSQGTSSSYNEQFF. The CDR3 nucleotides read TGTGCCAGCAGTCAAGGGACCTCTAGCTCCTACAATGAGCAGTTCTTC.